This TCR beta chain was identified during a study of blood T cell repertoires in COVID-19. Study overall: The United States, Italy and Spain were the sources of the acute and convalescent COVID-19 samples. PBMCs, B-cell-depleted T cells, or T cells were the source of the cDNA or gDNA that made up the material.

In the authors' workflow: Reference gene primer amplification yielded estimated nucleated cell counts. Libraries were prepared by immunoSEQ multiplex PCR; TCRdb keeps only in-frame clonotypes and omits some of them. V, J and clone size are those of that table, while D and trimming were read from the DNA. The sample contains 130,000 to 150,000 clones, about 88% of which appear only once. The CDR3 sequence is 17 residues long. The germline gives CDR1 SGHRS, CDR2 YFSETQ. V was clipped by 4 bases and J by 1 base; unmatched bases: 9. Sequencing was performed on peripheral blood. The TCR sequence derives from a human donor with acute or convalescent COVID-19. The donor label of this sample is uncertain. The chain joins TRBV5-1 to TRBJ2-3, with TRBD1 matching over 10 bases. The CDR3 region is CASSPQPGTGGTDTQYF. CDR3 nucleotide sequence: TGCGCCAGCAGCCCGCAGCCCGGGACAGGGGGCACAGATACGCAGTATTTT.